This passage covers 10 T cell receptor beta chains from one sample sequenced in a study of T cells expressing NK-cell markers. TCRdb re-analyzed the 5' RACE reads; it lists each CDR3 protein once, without DNA. This listing includes some 340,000 distinct CDR3 sequences. Sequencing was performed on blood T cells: a sorted CD56 or NKG2C T cell subset, CD4+ or CD8+ T cells, or bulk PBMC T cells (not recorded which). The receptors here all came from a man aged 18-70 years in good health.

The chain is built from TRBV7-8 and TRBJ2-7; the TCRdb D gene call, TRBD1, has no DNA to confirm it. Germline CDR1 and CDR2: SGHVS and FQNEAQ. The CDR3 covers 15 residues. The CDR3 spells CASSLTGQGSYEQYF.

CDR3 in amino acids: CASSATGTGFGYGYTF. The rearrangement links TRBV25-1 to TRBJ1-2; with no DNA, the TCRdb D assignment of TRBD1 cannot be verified. Germline lookup yields CDR1 MGHDK and CDR2 SYGVNS. This CDR3 comprises 16 residues.

V and J are TRBV13 and TRBJ2-5; TCRdb gives TRBD1 as the D gene, but with no DNA this cannot be confirmed. This CDR3 contains 14 residues. Germline values: CDR1 PRHDT, CDR2 FYEKMQ (reference sequence). The CDR3 is CASSYRDRDVGQYF.

The chain employs TRBV29-1 and TRBJ2-3; there is no DNA to check the TCRdb D call of TRBD2. Germline assignment: CDR1 SQVTM and CDR2 ANQGSEA. There are 14 residues in the CDR3. The CDR3 sequence is CSVEQDQRWDTQYF.

CDR3 in amino acids: CASSPLGFPGELFF. The chain combines TRBV11-2 with TRBJ2-2. Germline CDR1 is SGHAT and CDR2 is FQNNGV. The CDR3 sequence is 14 residues long.

V is TRBV11-2 and J is TRBJ2-3; no DNA is available, so the TRBD2 call from TCRdb remains unchecked. The germline gives CDR1 SGHAT, CDR2 FQNNGV. The CDR3 extends over 18 amino acids. CDR3: CASSSRHLAGGILDTQYF. The full variable domain, rest sourced from reference TRBV11-2 and TRBJ2-3, is EAGVAQSPRYKIIEKRQSVAFWCNPISGHATLYWYQQILGQGPKLLIQFQNNGVVDDSQLPKDRFSAERLKGVDSTLKIQPAKLEDSAVYLCASSSRHLAGGILDTQYFGPGTRLTVL.

V gene TRBV5-1 combines with J gene TRBJ1-3; TCRdb picks TRBD1, but there is no DNA to check that call. The CDR3 length is 19 residues. Germline assignment: CDR1 SGHRS and CDR2 YFSETQ. CDR3 protein: CASSLTRRRTFSTPDTIYF.

The genes are TRBV15 and TRBJ2-5; TCRdb designates TRBD1, a call that cannot be tested without DNA. Germline values: CDR1 LNHNV, CDR2 YYDKDF (reference sequence). CDR3 length equals 15 residues. The CDR3 loop reads CATSSRRAGQETQYF.

The chain combines TRBV20-1 with TRBJ2-5; there is no DNA to check the TCRdb D call of TRBD1. CDR3 length equals 15 residues. Per the germline V gene, CDR1 is DFQATT and CDR2 is SNEGSKA (reference sequence). CDR3 region: CSPRGKAGDKETQYF.

The rearrangement links TRBV19 to TRBJ1-5. The CDR3 extends over 15 amino acids. The germline gives CDR1 LNHDA, CDR2 SQIVND (reference sequence). The CDR3 loop reads CASNEGRYSNQPQHF.